The source of this TCR beta chain is a study of human T cells and chemical hapten exposure. As for the study in general: Each patient's scalp received weekly diphenylcyclopropenone throughout the approximately 24-week study. Mainly, slight library volume differences in the pool made TCR yields vary. Patch testing placed 0.01% DPC on the upper back, with readings at 6 days.

V was trimmed by 5 bases and J by 5 bases, leaving 11 bases between them. Germline V CDR1 and CDR2: SGHTA, FQGTGA. This CDR3 region has 13 residues. Described time point: patch test 1, 2 weeks after DPC sensitization. Treatment here: therapeutic diphenylcyclopropenone sensitization with weekly scalp DPC. Drawing of blood took place ahead of applying each patch test. This clonotype has more than one count but fewer than ten. TCRdb reprocessed the RACE reads via MiXCR and lists one record per CDR3 protein. The repertoire holds about 360,000 distinct CDR3 sequences, 5.5% to 8% seen once, with less than 10% in the top ten.

The sample consisted of whole blood, taken in connection with sensitization to the hapten diphenylcyclopropenone (DPC). The chain links TRBV7-3 to TRBJ2-3; D ambiguous. The origin of this receptor is a woman younger than 35 with alopecia areata. Some clones in this sample may be carry-over from other donors' samples. CDR3 DNA: TGTGCCAGCAGCCAACAGTTGGGAGATACGCAGTATTTT. This encodes CASSQQLGDTQYF.